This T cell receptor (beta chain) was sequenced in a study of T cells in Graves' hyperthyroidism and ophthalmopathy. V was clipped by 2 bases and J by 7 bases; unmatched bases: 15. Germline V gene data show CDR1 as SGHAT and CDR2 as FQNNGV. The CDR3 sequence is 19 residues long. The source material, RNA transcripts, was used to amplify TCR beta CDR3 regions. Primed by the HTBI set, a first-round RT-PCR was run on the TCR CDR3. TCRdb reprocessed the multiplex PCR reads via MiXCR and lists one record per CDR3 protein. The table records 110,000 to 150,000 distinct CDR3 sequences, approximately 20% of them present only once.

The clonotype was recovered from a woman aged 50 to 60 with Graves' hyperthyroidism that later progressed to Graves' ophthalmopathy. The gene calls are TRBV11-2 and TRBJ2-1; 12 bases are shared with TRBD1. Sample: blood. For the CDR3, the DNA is TGTGCCAGCAGCTTACCGGGACAGGGGGCATACGTACCGACGAATGAGCAGTTCTTC. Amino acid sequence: CASSLPGQGAYVPTNEQFF.